This T cell receptor beta chain was identified during a study of blood T cell repertoires in COVID-19. Across the whole study: Sample material is recorded as cDNA or gDNA derived from T cells, B-cell-depleted T cells, or PBMCs.

Germline V gene sequence: CDR1 MNHEY, CDR2 SVGAGI. This CDR3 contains 13 residues. V was clipped by 10 bases and J by 4 bases; unmatched bases: 9. This clone occurred a few times. The protocol was immunoSEQ multiplex PCR, while the TCRdb copy is restricted to in-frame clones and leaves out a portion. The profile shows about 240,000 clones, around nine tenths of them singletons. What was sequenced was peripheral blood. The genes are TRBV6-5 and TRBJ1-1; TRBD1 agrees at 7 bases. This receptor was taken from a woman in her forties who had recovered from COVID-19. The CDR3 protein is CATRQGLGTEAFF. As DNA, the CDR3 is TGTGCCACCAGACAGGGCTTGGGCACTGAAGCTTTCTTT.